This T cell receptor beta chain appears in the sequencing data of a study of T cells after posttransplantation cyclophosphamide. Study-wide points: Donor CD8+ memory clones often dominated recipient blood repertoires at later times. After PTCy, TRB diversity resembled that of CNI/methotrexate controls.

The count of this clone is one. Its antigen is not known. Sequenced by immunoSEQ multiplex PCR; TCRdb stores in-frame clones only, minus some. The sample records tens of thousands of clones, over 85% being singletons. This clonotype was sampled from a woman in her 30s in good health and a related stem cell transplant donor. Sequenced sample: PBMCs.

CDR3 nucleotides: TGTGCCAGCAGCTTGGCCGTGGGGGCTCAAGAGACCCAGTACTTC. Its protein is CASSLAVGAQETQYF. The V call is TRBV5-5, the J call TRBJ2-5, with D perhaps matching TRBD1 (6 bases). This CDR3 spans 15 amino acids. CDR1 is SGHKS, CDR2 YYEKEE, per germline (reference sequence). V lost 0 bases to trimming and J lost 2 bases, with 11 bases between them.